This TCR beta chain was sequenced in a study of Graves' ophthalmopathy and Graves' hyperthyroidism. Note on this clonotype: Its antigen is as yet unknown.

Findings and caveats of the study: A majority of expanded thyroid clonotypes exceeding 0.001 frequency were likewise present in blood. A model built from 13 signatures distinguished ophthalmopathy from stable hyperthyroidism with approximately 88% sensitivity and around 81% specificity. With 70.59% sensitivity and approximately 72% specificity, the model predicted ophthalmopathy progression.

Diagnosis was based on clinical symptoms, serum thyroxine, TRAb, thyroid ultrasound and orbital computed tomography. After removal of 4 bases from V and 2 bases from J, the junction contained 11 bases not matched to a gene. Germline assignment: CDR1 KGHDR and CDR2 SFDVKD. CDR3 length: 18 residues. The TCR beta CDR3 regions underwent amplification from RNA transcripts. First-round RT-PCR with HTBI primers preceded a second-round multiplex PCR. One entry per CDR3 protein results from TCRdb running MiXCR on the multiplex PCR reads. The sample has about 500,000 distinct CDR3 sequences, about 40% seen once.

V and J are TRBV24-1 and TRBJ2-5, with 11 positions matching TRBD2. The sample taken for sequencing was peripheral blood or thyroid tissue (not recorded which). This clonotype was sampled from an adult man with Graves' hyperthyroidism. Here the CDR3 reads CATSDSLAGGSRQETQYF. The CDR3 DNA is TGTGCCACCAGTGACTCTCTAGCGGGGGGCTCCCGACAAGAGACCCAGTACTTC.